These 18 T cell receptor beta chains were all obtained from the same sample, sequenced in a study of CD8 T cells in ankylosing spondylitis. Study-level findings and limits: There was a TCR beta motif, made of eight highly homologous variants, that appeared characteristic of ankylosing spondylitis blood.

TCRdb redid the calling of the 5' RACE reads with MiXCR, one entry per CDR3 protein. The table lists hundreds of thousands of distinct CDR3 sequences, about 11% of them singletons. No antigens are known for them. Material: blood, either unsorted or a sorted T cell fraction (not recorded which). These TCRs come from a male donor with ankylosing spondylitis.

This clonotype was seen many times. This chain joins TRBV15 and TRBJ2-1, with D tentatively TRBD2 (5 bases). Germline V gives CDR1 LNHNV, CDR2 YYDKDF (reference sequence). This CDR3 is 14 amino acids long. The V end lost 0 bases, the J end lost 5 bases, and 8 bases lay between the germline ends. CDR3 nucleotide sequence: TGTGCCACCAGCAGAGATGGACTGAACAATGAGCAGTTCTTC. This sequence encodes CATSRDGLNNEQFF.

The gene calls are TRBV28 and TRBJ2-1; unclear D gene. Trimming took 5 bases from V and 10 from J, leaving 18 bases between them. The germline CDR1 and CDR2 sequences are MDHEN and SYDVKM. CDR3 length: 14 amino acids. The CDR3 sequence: CASSPKRGSREQFF. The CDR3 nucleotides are TGTGCCAGCAGTCCAAAGCGTGGGTCCCGGGAGCAGTTCTTC.

The CDR3 DNA is TGCAGCGTTCTAGCGGGAGCGAGCTCCTACGAGCAGTACTTC. Its translation: CSVLAGASSYEQYF. The rearrangement uses TRBV29-1 and TRBJ2-7; 10 positions match TRBD2. CDR3 size: 14 residues. Per germline, CDR1 SQVTM and CDR2 ANQGSEA. V trimming: 5 bases; J trimming: 0 bases; junction bases outside the gene matches: 4.

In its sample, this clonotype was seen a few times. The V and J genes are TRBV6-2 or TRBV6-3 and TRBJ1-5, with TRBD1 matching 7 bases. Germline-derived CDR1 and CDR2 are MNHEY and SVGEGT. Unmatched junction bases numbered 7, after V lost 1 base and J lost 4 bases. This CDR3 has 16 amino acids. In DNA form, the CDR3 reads TGTGCCAGCAGTTACTGGGGCAGGGGGTTGAATCAGCCCCAGCATTTT. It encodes CASSYWGRGLNQPQHF.

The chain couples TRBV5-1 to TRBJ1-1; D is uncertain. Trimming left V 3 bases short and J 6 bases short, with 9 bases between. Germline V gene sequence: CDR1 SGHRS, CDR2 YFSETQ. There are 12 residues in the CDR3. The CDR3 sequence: CASSSVGSEAFF. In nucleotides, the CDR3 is TGCGCCAGCAGCTCAGTGGGATCTGAAGCTTTCTTT. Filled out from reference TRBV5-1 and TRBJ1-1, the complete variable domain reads KAGVTQTPRYLIKTRGQQVTLSCSPISGHRSVSWYQQTPGQGLQFLFEYFSETQRNKGNFPGRFSGRQFSNSRSEMNVSTLELGDSALYLCASSSVGSEAFFGQGTRLTVV.

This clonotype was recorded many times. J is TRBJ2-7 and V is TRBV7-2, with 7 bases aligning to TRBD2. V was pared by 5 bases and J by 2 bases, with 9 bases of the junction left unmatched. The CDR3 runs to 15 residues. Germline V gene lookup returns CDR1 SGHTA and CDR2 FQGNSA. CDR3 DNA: TGTGCCAGCAGCCCCCTCCCCGGGACTACCTACGAGCAGTACTTC. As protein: CASSPLPGTTYEQYF.

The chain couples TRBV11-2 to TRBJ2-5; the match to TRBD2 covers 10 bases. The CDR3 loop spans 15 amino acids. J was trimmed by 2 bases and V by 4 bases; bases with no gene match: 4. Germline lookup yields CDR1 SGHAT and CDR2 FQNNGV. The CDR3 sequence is CASSWGLASQETQYF. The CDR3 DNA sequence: TGTGCCAGCAGCTGGGGACTAGCGTCTCAAGAGACCCAGTACTTC.

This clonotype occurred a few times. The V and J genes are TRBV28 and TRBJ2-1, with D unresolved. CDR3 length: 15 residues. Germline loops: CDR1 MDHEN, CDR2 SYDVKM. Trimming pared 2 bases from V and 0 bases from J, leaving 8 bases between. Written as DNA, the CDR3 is TGTGCCAGCAGTTTACGGGCGTACTCCTACAATGAGCAGTTCTTC. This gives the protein CASSLRAYSYNEQFF.

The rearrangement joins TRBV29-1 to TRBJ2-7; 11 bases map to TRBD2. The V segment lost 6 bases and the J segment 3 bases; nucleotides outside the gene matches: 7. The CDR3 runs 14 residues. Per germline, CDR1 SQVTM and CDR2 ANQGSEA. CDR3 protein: CSVAGLAANYEQYF. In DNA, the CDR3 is TGCAGCGTAGCGGGACTAGCGGCTAACTACGAGCAGTACTTC.

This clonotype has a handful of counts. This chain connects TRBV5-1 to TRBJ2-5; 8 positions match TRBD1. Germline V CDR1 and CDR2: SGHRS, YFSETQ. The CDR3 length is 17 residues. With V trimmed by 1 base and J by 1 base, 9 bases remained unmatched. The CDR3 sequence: CASSLIRGTGTQETQYF. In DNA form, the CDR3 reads TGCGCCAGCAGCTTGATCAGGGGGACAGGTACCCAAGAGACCCAGTACTTC.

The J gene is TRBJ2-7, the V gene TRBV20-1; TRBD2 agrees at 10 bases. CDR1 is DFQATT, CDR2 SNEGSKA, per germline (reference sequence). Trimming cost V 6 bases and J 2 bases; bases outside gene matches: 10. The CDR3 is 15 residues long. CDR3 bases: TGCAGTGCCTCGCCGCTAGCGGGAGACGCCTACGAGCAGTACTTC. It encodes CSASPLAGDAYEQYF.

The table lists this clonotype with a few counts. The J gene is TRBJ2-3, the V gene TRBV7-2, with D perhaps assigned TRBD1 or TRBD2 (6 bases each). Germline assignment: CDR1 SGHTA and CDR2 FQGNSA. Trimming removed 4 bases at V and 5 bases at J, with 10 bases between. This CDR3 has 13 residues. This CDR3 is CASSWGAGDTQYF. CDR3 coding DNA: TGTGCCAGCAGCTGGGGGGCTGGAGATACGCAGTATTTT.

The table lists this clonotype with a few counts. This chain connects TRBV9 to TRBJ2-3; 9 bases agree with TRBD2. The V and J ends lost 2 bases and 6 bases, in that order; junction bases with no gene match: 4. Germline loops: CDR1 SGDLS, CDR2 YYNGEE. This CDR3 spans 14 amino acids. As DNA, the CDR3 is TGTGCCAGCAGCGTTAGCGGGAGTGGGGATACGCAGTATTTT. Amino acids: CASSVSGSGDTQYF.

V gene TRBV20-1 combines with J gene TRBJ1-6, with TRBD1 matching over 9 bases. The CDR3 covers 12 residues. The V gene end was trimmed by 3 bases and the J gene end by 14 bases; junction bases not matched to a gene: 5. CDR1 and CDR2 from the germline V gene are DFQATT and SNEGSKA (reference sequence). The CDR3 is CSASSTGGTLHF. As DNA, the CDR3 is TGCAGTGCTAGCTCGACAGGGGGAACCCTCCACTTT.

The DNA for the CDR3 is TGTGCCAGCAGCGCGCGGGAGAGGTCCTACAATGAGCAGTTCTTC. Amino acids: CASSARERSYNEQFF. The rearrangement joins TRBV11-2 to TRBJ2-1; 7 bases map to TRBD2. V lost 5 bases, J lost 1 base, and 5 bases stayed unmatched. Germline loops: CDR1 SGHAT, CDR2 FQNNGV. The length of the CDR3 is 15 residues.

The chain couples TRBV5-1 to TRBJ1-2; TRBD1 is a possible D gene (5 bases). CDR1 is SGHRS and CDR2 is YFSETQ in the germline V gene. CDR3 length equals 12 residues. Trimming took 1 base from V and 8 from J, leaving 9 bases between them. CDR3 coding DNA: TGCGCCAGCAGCTTGTCAGGGAGAGGCTACACCTTC. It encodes CASSLSGRGYTF.

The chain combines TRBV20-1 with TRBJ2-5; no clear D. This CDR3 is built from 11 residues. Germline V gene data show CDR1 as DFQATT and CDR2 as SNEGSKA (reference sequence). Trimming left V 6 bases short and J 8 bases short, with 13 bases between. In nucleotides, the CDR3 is TGCAGTGCCACGAGCCTGGAAACCCAGTACTTC. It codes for CSATSLETQYF.

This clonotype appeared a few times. CDR3 DNA sequence: TGTGCCAGCAGTTTGGGACTCGCTCTCGAGCAGTACTTC. It is translated as CASSLGLALEQYF. The chain combines TRBV6-5 with TRBJ2-7; a weak D match, TRBD2 (6 bases). Trimming left V 4 bases short and J 6 bases short, with 13 bases between. This CDR3 has 13 amino acids. Germline V gene data show CDR1 as MNHEY and CDR2 as SVGAGI.